These T cell receptor beta chains were read from a single sample in a study of breast tumors, draining lymph nodes, adjacent tissues. TCRdb reanalysed the multiplex PCR reads using MiXCR and keeps one entry per CDR3 protein. This table has about 140,000 distinct CDR3 sequences, around a third appearing once. The sequenced material came from axillary lymph node tissue. These receptors all stem from a female donor with breast cancer. Some clones in this sample may be carry-over from other donors' samples. Each CDR3 is given with its conserved first and last residue. The D gene is left open where the match is weak. Size is omitted from some rows. Given values are once, few, many or a class for expanded clones.

v_gene: TRBV4-1; d_gene: .; j_gene: TRBJ2-2; abundance: many; CDR3nt: TGCGCCAGCAGTCGCTCCGGGACATCAGGACCCACCGGGGAGCTGTTTTTT; CDR3aa: CASSRSGTSGPTGELFF
v_gene: TRBV5-1; d_gene: .; j_gene: TRBJ1-6; abundance: many; CDR3nt: TGCGCCAGCAGCTTGGTGTTAGGCCATTCAAAGCCCCTCCACTTT; CDR3aa: CASSLVLGHSKPLHF
v_gene: TRBV5-4; d_gene: .; j_gene: TRBJ1-1; abundance: .; CDR3nt: TGTGCCAGCAGCGGGGTGAACACTGAAGCTTTCTTT; CDR3aa: CASSGVNTEAFF
v_gene: TRBV6-5; d_gene: .; j_gene: TRBJ2-5; abundance: many; CDR3nt: TGTGCCAGCAGCTTCGACAGGAGCCCTCCGCAGACCCAGTACTTC; CDR3aa: CASSFDRSPPQTQYF
v_gene: TRBV20-1; d_gene: .; j_gene: TRBJ1-4; abundance: many; CDR3nt: TGCAGTGCCCTGGGAGGCGCGGGGACTGAAAAACTGTTTTTT; CDR3aa: CSALGGAGTEKLFF
v_gene: TRBV19; d_gene: .; j_gene: TRBJ1-6; abundance: many; CDR3nt: TGTGCCAGTAGTACGACCGGTGATTCACCCCTCCACTTT; CDR3aa: CASSTTGDSPLHF
v_gene: TRBV6-6; d_gene: .; j_gene: TRBJ2-7; abundance: many; CDR3nt: TGTGCCAGCAGTCACGGTCGATACCGGGACGCCCTCTCCTACGAGCAGTACTTC; CDR3aa: CASSHGRYRDALSYEQYF
v_gene: TRBV18; d_gene: .; j_gene: TRBJ1-2; abundance: many; CDR3nt: TGTGCCAGCTCACCACCTCAGGGAGGGGGCTATGGCTACACCTTC; CDR3aa: CASSPPQGGGYGYTF
v_gene: TRBV11-2; d_gene: .; j_gene: TRBJ1-6; abundance: many; CDR3nt: TGTGCCAGCAGCTTCGAGACTTATTCACCCCTCCACTTT; CDR3aa: CASSFETYSPLHF
v_gene: TRBV12-3/TRBV12-4; d_gene: .; j_gene: TRBJ1-3; abundance: many; CDR3nt: TGTGCCAGCAGTTATTTGGGTACTGGAAACACCATATATTTT; CDR3aa: CASSYLGTGNTIYF
v_gene: TRBV24-1; d_gene: TRBD1; j_gene: TRBJ1-2; abundance: many; CDR3nt: TGTGCCACCAGTGATCAGACAGGGGAAGGCTACACCTTC; CDR3aa: CATSDQTGEGYTF
v_gene: TRBV7-3; d_gene: .; j_gene: TRBJ2-7; abundance: .; CDR3nt: TGTGCCAGCAGCTTAACGTTTCAGGACGGCGACGAGCAGTACTTC; CDR3aa: CASSLTFQDGDEQYF